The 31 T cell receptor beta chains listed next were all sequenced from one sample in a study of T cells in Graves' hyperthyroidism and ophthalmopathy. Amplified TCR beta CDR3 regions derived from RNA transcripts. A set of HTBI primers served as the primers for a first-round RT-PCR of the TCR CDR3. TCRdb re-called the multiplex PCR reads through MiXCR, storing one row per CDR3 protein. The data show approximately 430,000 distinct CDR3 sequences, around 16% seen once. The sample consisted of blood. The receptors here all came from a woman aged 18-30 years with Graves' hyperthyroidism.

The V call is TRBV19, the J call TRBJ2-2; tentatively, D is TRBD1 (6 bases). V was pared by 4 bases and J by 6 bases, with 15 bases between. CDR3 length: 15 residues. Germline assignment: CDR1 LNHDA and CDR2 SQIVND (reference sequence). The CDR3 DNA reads TGTGCCAGTAGTACCGGACAGATTAATGCCGGGGAGCTGTTTTTT. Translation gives CASSTGQINAGELFF.

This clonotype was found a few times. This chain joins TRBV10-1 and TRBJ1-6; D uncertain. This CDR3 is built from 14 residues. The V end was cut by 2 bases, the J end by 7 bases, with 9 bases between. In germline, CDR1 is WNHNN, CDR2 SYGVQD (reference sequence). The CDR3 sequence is CASSEEARNSPLHF. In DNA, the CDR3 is TGCGCCAGCAGTGAGGAGGCTCGCAATTCACCCCTCCACTTT.

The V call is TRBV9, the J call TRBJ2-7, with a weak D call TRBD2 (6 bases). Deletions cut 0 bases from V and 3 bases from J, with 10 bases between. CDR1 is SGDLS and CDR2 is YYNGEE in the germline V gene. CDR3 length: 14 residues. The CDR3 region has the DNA TGTGCCAGCAGCGTAGACGGGGGAGGCTACGAGCAGTACTTC. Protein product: CASSVDGGGYEQYF. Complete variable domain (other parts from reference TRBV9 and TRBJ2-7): DSGVTQTPKHLITATGQRVTLRCSPRSGDLSVYWYQQSLDQGLQFLIQYYNGEERAKGNILERFSAQQFPDLHSELNLSSLELGDSALYFCASSVDGGGYEQYFGPGTRLTVT.

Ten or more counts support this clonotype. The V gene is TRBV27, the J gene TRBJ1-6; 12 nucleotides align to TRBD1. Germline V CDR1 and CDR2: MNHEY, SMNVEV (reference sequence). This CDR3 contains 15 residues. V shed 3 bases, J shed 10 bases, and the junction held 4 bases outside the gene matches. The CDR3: CASSLTGQGASPLHF. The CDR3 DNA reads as TGTGCCAGCAGTTTGACGGGACAGGGGGCCTCACCCCTCCACTTT.

DNA of the CDR3: TGTGCCAGCAGGTCCCGGGACAGGGGCCGCAATGAGCAGTTCTTC. It specifies CASRSRDRGRNEQFF. V and J are TRBV6-2 or TRBV6-3 and TRBJ2-1; 10 bases map to TRBD1. CDR1 is MNHEY, CDR2 SVGEGT, per germline. CDR3 size: 15 residues. With 6 bases clipped from V and 6 bases from J, the junction kept 8 bases outside the gene matches.

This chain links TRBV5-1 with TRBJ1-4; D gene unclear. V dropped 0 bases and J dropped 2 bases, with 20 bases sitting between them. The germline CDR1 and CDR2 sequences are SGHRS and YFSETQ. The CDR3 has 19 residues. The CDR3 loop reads CASSLGPAGSAWTNEKLFF. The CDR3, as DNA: TGCGCCAGCAGCTTGGGGCCGGCAGGTTCAGCATGGACTAATGAAAAACTGTTTTTT.

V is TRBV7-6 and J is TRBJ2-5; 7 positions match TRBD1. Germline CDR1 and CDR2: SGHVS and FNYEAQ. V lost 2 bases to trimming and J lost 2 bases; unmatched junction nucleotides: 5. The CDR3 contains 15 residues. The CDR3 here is CASSLWTGNQETQYF. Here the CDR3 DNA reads TGTGCCAGCAGCTTATGGACAGGAAATCAAGAGACCCAGTACTTC.

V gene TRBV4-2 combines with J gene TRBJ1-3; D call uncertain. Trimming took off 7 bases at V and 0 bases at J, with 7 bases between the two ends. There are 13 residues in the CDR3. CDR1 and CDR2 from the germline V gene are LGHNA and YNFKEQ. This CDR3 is CASKRLSGNTIYF. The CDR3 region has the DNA TGTGCCAGCAAACGGCTCTCTGGAAACACCATATATTTT.

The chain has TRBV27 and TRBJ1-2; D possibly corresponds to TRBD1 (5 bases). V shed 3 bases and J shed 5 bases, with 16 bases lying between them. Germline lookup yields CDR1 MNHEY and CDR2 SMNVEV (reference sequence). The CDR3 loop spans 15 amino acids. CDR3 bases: TGTGCCAGCAGTTTCGAGGGTCGGAAGGGGTATGGCTACACCTTC. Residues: CASSFEGRKGYGYTF.

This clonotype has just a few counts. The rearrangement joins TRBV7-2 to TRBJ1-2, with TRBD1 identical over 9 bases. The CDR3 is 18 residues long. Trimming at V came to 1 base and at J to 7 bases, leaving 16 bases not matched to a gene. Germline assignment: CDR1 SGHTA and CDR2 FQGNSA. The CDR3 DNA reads TGTGCCAGCAGCTTAGTACGCGGGACAGGGTATCGGATTGGTGGCTACACCTTC. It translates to CASSLVRGTGYRIGGYTF.

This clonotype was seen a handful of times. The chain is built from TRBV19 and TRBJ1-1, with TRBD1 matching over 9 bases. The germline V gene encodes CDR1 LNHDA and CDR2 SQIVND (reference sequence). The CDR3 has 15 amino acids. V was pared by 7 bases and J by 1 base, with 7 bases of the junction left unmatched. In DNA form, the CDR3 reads TGTGCCAGTAACATACAGGGGGCGCAGAACACTGAAGCTTTCTTT. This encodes CASNIQGAQNTEAFF.

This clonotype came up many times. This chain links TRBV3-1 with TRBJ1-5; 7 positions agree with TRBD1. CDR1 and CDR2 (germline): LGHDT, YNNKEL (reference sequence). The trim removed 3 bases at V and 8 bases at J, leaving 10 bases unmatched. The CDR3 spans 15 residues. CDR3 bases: TGTGCCAGCAGCCAGTCAGGGACAGCCCAGGAGCCCCAGCATTTT. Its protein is CASSQSGTAQEPQHF.

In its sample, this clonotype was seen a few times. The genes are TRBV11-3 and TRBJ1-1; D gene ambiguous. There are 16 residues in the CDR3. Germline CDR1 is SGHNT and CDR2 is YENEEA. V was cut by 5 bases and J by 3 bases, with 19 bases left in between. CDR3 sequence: CASSPRARAADTEAFF. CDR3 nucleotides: TGTGCCAGCAGCCCTAGAGCGCGGGCGGCGGACACTGAAGCTTTCTTT.

CDR3 amino acids: CASSELRRQPQHF. The CDR3 nucleotides are TGTGCCAGCAGTGAACTACGCCGTCAGCCCCAGCATTTT. The V and J genes are TRBV6-1 and TRBJ1-5; no clear D. Germline-derived CDR1 and CDR2 are MNHNS and SASEGT. This CDR3 contains 13 residues. V dropped 2 bases and J dropped 6 bases, with 8 bases sitting between them.

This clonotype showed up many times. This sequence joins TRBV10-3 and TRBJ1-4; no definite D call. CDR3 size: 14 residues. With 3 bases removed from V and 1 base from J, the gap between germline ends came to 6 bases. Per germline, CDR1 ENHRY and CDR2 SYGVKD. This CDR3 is CAISDKGTNEKLFF. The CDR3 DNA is TGTGCCATCAGTGACAAGGGAACTAATGAAAAACTGTTTTTT.

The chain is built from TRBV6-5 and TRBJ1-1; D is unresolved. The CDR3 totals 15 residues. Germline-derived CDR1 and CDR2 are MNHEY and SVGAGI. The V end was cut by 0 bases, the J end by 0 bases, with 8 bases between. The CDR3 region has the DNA TGTGCCAGCAGTTACTCCGGCCGTTTGAACACTGAAGCTTTCTTT. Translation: CASSYSGRLNTEAFF.

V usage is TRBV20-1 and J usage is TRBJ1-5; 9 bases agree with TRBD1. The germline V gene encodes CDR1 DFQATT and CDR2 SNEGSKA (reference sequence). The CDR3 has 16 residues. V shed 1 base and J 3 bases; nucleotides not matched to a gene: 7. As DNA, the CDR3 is TGCAGTGCTAGAGGAGTGGGACAGGGCCCCAATCAGCCCCAGCATTTT. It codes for CSARGVGQGPNQPQHF.

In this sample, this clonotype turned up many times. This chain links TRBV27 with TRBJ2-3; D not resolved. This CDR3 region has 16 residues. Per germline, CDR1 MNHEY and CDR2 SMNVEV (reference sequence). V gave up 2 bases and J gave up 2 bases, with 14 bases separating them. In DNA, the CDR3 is TGTGCCAGCAGTTTAAAGGCGACCTATTACACAGATACGCAGTATTTT. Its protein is CASSLKATYYTDTQYF.

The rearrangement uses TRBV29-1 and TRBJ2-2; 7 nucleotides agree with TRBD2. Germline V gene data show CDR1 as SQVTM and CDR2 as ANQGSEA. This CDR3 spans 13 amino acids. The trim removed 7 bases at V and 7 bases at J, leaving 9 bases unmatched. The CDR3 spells CSAIGGGYGELFF. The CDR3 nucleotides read TGCAGCGCCATTGGGGGAGGGTACGGGGAGCTGTTTTTT.

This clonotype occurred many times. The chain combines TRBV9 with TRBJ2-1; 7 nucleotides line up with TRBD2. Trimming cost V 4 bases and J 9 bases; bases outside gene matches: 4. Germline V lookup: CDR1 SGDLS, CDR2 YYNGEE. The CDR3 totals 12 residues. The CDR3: CASSLRGSEQFF. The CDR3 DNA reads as TGTGCCAGCAGCCTCCGCGGGAGTGAGCAGTTCTTC.

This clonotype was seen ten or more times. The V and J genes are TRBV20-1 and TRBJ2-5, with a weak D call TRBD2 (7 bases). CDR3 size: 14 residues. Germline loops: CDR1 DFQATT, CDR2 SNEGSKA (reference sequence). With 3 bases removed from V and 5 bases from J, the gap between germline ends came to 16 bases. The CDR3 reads CSASFSGGRETQYF. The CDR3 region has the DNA TGCAGTGCTAGTTTTTCGGGGGGCCGGGAGACCCAGTACTTC.

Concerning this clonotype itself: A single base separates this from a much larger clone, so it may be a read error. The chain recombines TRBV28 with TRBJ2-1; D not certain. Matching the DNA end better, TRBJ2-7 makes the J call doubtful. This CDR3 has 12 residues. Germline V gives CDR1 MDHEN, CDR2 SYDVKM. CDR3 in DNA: TGTGCCACTACGGTCAAGTACAATGAGCAGTACTTC. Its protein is CATTVKYNEQYF.

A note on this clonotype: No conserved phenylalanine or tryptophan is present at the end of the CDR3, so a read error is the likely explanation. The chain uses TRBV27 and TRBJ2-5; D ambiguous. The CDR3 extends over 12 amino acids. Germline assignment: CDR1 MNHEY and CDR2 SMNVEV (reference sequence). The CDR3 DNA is TGTGCGAGCAGTTTTAGAGGAGAGACCCAGTACCTC. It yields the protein CASSFRGETQYL.

In nucleotides, the CDR3 is TGTGCCAGCAGCCGAAGTAGGCTCCCCTACAATGAGCAGTTCTTC. This codes for CASSRSRLPYNEQFF. The chain employs TRBV4-2 and TRBJ2-1; the D is unclear. This CDR3 is built from 15 residues. CDR1 is LGHNA and CDR2 is YNFKEQ in the germline V gene. The V gene lost 4 bases and the J gene lost 2 bases, with 12 bases spanning the gap.

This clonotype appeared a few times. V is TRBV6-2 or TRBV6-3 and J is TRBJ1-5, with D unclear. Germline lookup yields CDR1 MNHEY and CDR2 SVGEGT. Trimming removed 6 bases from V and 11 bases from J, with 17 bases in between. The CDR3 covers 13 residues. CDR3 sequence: CASSPRALRAQHF. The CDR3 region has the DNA TGTGCCAGCAGCCCCCGGGCCCTTAGGGCCCAGCATTTT.

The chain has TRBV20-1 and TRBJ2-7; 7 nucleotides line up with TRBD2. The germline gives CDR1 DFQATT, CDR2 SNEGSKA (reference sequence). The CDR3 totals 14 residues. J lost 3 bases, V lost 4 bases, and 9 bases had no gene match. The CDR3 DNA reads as TGCAGTGCTACCTCTAGCGGCTTCCTCTACGAGCAGTACTTC. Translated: CSATSSGFLYEQYF.

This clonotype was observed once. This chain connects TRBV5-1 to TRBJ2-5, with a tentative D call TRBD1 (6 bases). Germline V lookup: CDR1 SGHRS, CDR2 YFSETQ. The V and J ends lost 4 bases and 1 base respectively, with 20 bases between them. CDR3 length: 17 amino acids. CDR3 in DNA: TGCGCCAGCAGCCCCAGGCCTAGAGGGGGTGGCCAAGAGACCCAGTACTTC. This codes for CASSPRPRGGGQETQYF.

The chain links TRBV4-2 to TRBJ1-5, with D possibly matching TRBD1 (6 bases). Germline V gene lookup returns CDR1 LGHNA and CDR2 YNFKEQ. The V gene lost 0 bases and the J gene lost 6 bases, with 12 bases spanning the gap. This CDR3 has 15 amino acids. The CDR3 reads CASSQDPTGGQPQHF. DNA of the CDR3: TGTGCCAGCAGCCAAGATCCGACAGGCGGTCAGCCCCAGCATTTT.

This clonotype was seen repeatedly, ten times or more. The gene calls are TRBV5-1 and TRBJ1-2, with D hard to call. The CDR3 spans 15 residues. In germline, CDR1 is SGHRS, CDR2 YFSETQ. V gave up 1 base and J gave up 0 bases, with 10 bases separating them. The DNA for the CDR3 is TGCGCCAGCAGCTTGTACGTACGGTCTAACTATGGCTACACCTTC. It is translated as CASSLYVRSNYGYTF.

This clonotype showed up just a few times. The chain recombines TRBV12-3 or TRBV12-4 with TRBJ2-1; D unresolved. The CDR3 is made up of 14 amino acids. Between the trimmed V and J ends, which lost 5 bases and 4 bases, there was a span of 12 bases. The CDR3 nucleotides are TGTGCCAGCAGTCTAATGGACGGGTACAATGAGCAGTTCTTC. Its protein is CASSLMDGYNEQFF.

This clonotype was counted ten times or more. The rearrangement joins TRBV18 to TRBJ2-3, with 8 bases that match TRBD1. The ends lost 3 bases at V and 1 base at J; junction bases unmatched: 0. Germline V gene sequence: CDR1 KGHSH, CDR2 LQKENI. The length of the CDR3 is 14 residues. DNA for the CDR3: TGTGCCAGCTCACCGGGACAGGGCACAGATACGCAGTATTTT. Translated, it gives CASSPGQGTDTQYF.